The next 19 T cell receptor beta chains were all read from a single sample in a study of blood T cell repertoires in COVID-19. TCRdb keeps only in-frame clones here, not all; method: immunoSEQ multiplex PCR. The sample carries approximately 200,000 clones, roughly 84% recorded once. Sample: peripheral blood. These receptors were obtained from a man aged 45-60 years who had recovered from COVID-19.

The rearrangement links TRBV7-8 to TRBJ1-1; TRBD1 matches 7 bases. Germline V lookup: CDR1 SGHVS, CDR2 FQNEAQ. CDR3 length: 15 residues. The junction had 10 bases not matched to a gene; V was cut back by 3 bases and J by 6 bases. The CDR3 DNA sequence: TGTGCCAGCAGCTTGACGACAGGGTACATCGCTGAAGCTTTCTTT. This sequence encodes CASSLTTGYIAEAFF.

The gene calls are TRBV30 and TRBJ2-1, with 12 nucleotides matching TRBD2. V shed 2 bases and J 4 bases; nucleotides not matched to a gene: 3. CDR1 is GTSNPN, CDR2 SVGIG, per germline (reference sequence). This CDR3 is 15 amino acids long. CDR3 sequence: CAWSRGTSGYNEQFF. DNA for the CDR3: TGTGCCTGGAGTAGAGGGACTAGCGGGTACAATGAGCAGTTCTTC.

The V gene is TRBV28, the J gene TRBJ1-2, with 7 bases aligning to TRBD1. Germline-derived CDR1 and CDR2 are MDHEN and SYDVKM. This CDR3 contains 14 residues. V shed 5 bases, J shed 6 bases, and the junction held 9 bases outside the gene matches. The CDR3 protein is CASSVPGGKDGYTF. Here the CDR3 DNA reads TGTGCCAGCAGTGTGCCAGGGGGGAAGGATGGCTACACCTTC.

The chain joins TRBV5-5 to TRBJ1-5; D remains unclear. CDR3 length equals 14 residues. V was clipped by 1 base and J by 11 bases, with 16 bases between them. Germline CDR1 SGHKS, CDR2 YYEKEE (reference sequence). CDR3 bases: TGTGCCAGCAGCTTGTACTATGACTCCCGGACCCAGCATTTT. Translating gives CASSLYYDSRTQHF.

The chain is built from TRBV11-2 and TRBJ1-3; D uncertain. Trimming pared 3 bases from V and 4 bases from J, leaving 10 bases between. Germline V gives CDR1 SGHAT, CDR2 FQNNGV. The CDR3 spans 14 residues. CDR3: CASSFVNYGNTIYF. Here the CDR3 DNA reads TGTGCCAGCAGCTTTGTCAACTACGGAAACACCATATATTTT.

The chain uses TRBV29-1 and TRBJ2-1, with 7 bases aligning to TRBD2. This CDR3 comprises 14 residues. V dropped 3 bases and J dropped 5; count of bases not matched to a gene: 7. In germline, CDR1 is SQVTM, CDR2 ANQGSEA. CDR3 sequence reads: CSVDLLAVNNEQFF. CDR3 sequence (DNA): TGCAGCGTTGATTTGCTAGCGGTAAACAATGAGCAGTTCTTC.

The DNA for the CDR3 is TGTGCCAGCAGTTTATCGAGGGGGCTGCTTGGCTACACCTTC. Amino acids: CASSLSRGLLGYTF. The chain links TRBV28 to TRBJ1-2; 7 nucleotides line up with TRBD1. With V trimmed by 1 base and J by 7 bases, 6 bases remained unmatched. The CDR3 has 14 residues. The germline V gene has CDR1 MDHEN and CDR2 SYDVKM.

The J gene is TRBJ2-1, the V gene TRBV30; D unresolved. Germline V CDR1 and CDR2: GTSNPN, SVGIG (reference sequence). The CDR3 has 13 amino acids. The V and J ends lost 7 bases and 0 bases respectively, with 10 bases between them. The CDR3 sequence: CAYGASSYNEQFF. CDR3 sequence (DNA): TGTGCCTACGGAGCCTCCTCCTACAATGAGCAGTTCTTC.

A single count supports this clone. This sequence joins TRBV28 and TRBJ1-2; D gene unclear. The V end was cut by 4 bases, the J end by 3 bases, with 12 bases between. The CDR3 is made up of 14 amino acids. From germline, CDR1 is MDHEN and CDR2 SYDVKM. CDR3: CASSSLEGYYGYTF. CDR3 sequence (DNA): TGTGCCAGCAGTTCCTTGGAGGGTTACTATGGCTACACCTTC.

The chain is built from TRBV28 and TRBJ1-2; D might be TRBD1 (6 bases). V lost 5 bases and J 8 bases, leaving 18 bases between the germline ends. This CDR3 is 14 amino acids long. Germline CDR1 and CDR2: MDHEN and SYDVKM. CDR3 in DNA: TGTGCCAGCAGTCCTACCCCGGGACACTGGGGCTACACCTTC. The encoded protein is CASSPTPGHWGYTF.

J is TRBJ2-7 and V is TRBV6-1; TRBD1 matches 10 bases. Per the germline V gene, CDR1 is MNHNS and CDR2 is SASEGT. With V trimmed by 1 base and J by 2 bases, 2 bases remained unmatched. The CDR3 extends over 15 amino acids. CDR3 sequence reads: CASSEEGTGAYEQYF. CDR3 nucleotides: TGTGCCAGCAGTGAAGAAGGGACAGGGGCCTACGAGCAGTACTTC.

The chain uses TRBV28 and TRBJ2-3, with D uncertain. Germline loops: CDR1 MDHEN, CDR2 SYDVKM. Between the trimmed V and J ends, which lost 6 bases and 2 bases, there was a span of 18 bases. The length of the CDR3 is 16 residues. Here the CDR3 DNA reads TGTGCCAGCAGCTCTCCGGCGTCAGGATTCACAGATACGCAGTATTTT. Protein: CASSSPASGFTDTQYF. The full variable domain, rest sourced from reference TRBV28 and TRBJ2-3, is DVKVTQSSRYLVKRTGEKVFLECVQDMDHENMFWYRQDPGLGLRLIYFSYDVKMKEKGDIPEGYSVSREKKERFSLILESASTNQTSMYLCASSSPASGFTDTQYFGPGTRLTVL.

In its sample, this clone was seen once. The chain combines TRBV28 with TRBJ1-3; 11 bases are shared with TRBD1. Germline V gene data show CDR1 as MDHEN and CDR2 as SYDVKM. Losses at the gene ends were 7 bases for V and 3 bases for J; bases not matched to a gene: 14. The CDR3 extends over 18 amino acids. CDR3 region: CASITRNPGQGDGNTIYF. The CDR3 DNA follows: TGTGCCAGCATCACTAGAAACCCGGGACAGGGGGATGGAAACACCATATATTTT.

The chain employs TRBV2 and TRBJ2-7; 7 bases agree with TRBD1. The CDR3 totals 14 residues. Losses at the gene ends were 7 bases for V and 2 bases for J; bases not matched to a gene: 8. Germline V gene data show CDR1 as SNHLY and CDR2 as FYNNEI. The CDR3 sequence: CASIPGQITYEQYF. CDR3 bases: TGTGCCAGCATTCCGGGACAGATAACCTACGAGCAGTACTTC.

This rearrangement joins TRBV28 to TRBJ1-5; the D is unclear. The V end lost 8 bases, the J end lost 6 bases, and 11 bases lay between the germline ends. The germline CDR1 and CDR2 sequences are MDHEN and SYDVKM. The CDR3 runs to 12 residues. CDR3 sequence reads: CASDPGIQPQHF. The CDR3 DNA follows: TGTGCCAGCGATCCGGGGATTCAGCCCCAGCATTTT.

CDR3 sequence: CASSFPRAGGRNEQFF. CDR3 nucleotides: TGTGCCAGCAGTTTCCCAAGGGCGGGAGGGCGTAATGAGCAGTTCTTC. V usage is TRBV27 and J usage is TRBJ2-1; 9 bases fit TRBD2. This CDR3 region has 16 residues. The ends lost 3 bases at V and 7 bases at J; junction bases unmatched: 10. CDR1 MNHEY and CDR2 SMNVEV come from the germline V gene (reference sequence).

The CDR3 loop reads CASSLGDRSYDTQYF. DNA for the CDR3: TGTGCCAGCAGCTTAGGGGACAGGAGTTACGATACGCAGTATTTT. The chain is built from TRBV11-2 and TRBJ2-3; TRBD1 aligns across 8 bases. CDR3 size: 15 residues. V shed 1 base and J 6 bases; nucleotides not matched to a gene: 6. Germline V gene lookup returns CDR1 SGHAT and CDR2 FQNNGV.

This rearrangement joins TRBV27 to TRBJ1-2; D unclear. V was pared by 6 bases and J by 2 bases, with 19 bases between. The CDR3 sequence is 16 residues long. The V gene's germline CDR1 is MNHEY and CDR2 SMNVEV (reference sequence). CDR3 protein: CASRAGGYLSNYGYTF. The CDR3 DNA sequence: TGTGCCAGCAGAGCGGGAGGGTACCTTTCGAACTATGGCTACACCTTC.

The chain is built from TRBV7-9 and TRBJ2-5, with 10 bases that match TRBD1. The germline gives CDR1 SEHNR, CDR2 FQNEAQ (reference sequence). The CDR3 consists of 14 residues. V was clipped by 5 bases and J by 7 bases; unmatched bases: 7. CDR3 coding DNA: TGTGCCAGCAGCGGGGACAGGGGACACGGGACCCAGTACTTC. Translated: CASSGDRGHGTQYF.